This T cell receptor beta chain appears in the sequencing data of a study of cytotoxic CD8 clonotypes in ibrutinib-treated CLL. Study information: Response samples were obtained once patients had received a median about 12 months of treatment, range 6 to 36.

Per germline, CDR1 SEHNR and CDR2 FQNEAQ (reference sequence). The V segment lost 2 bases and the J segment 3 bases; nucleotides outside the gene matches: 8. The CDR3 consists of 16 residues. With regard to this clone: The antigen remains unidentified.

Regarding the study as a whole: Public clonotypes, rarely seen, contracted or held steady on treatment. Clonality correlated strongly with circulating CD8+ T cells and exceeded age-matched healthy donors at baseline.

Depth targeted 1 in 200,000 to 1 in 1 million T cells, averaging 10x coverage per clonotype. Using immunoSEQ multiplex PCR, the repertoire was profiled, and TCRdb retains in-frame clones only, with some absent. The repertoire includes over 150,000 clones, approximately 80% of them detected once, and around 2% sits in the top ten. Sequenced material: PBMCs, taken after 12 months of ibrutinib treatment. This rearrangement joins TRBV7-9 to TRBJ2-3, with TRBD1 matching 7 bases. The TCR comes from a human donor with chronic lymphocytic leukemia. The chain's CDR3 is CASSLLTGRGTDTQYF. Written as DNA, the CDR3 is TGTGCCAGCAGCTTATTAACAGGCAGGGGGACAGATACGCAGTATTTT.